The subject of this entry is one T cell receptor beta chain. This sample was taken from a study of blood T cell repertoires in COVID-19. The wider study: The origin of the acute and convalescent COVID-19 samples was the United States, Italy and Spain. T cells, B-cell-depleted T cells, or PBMCs supplied cDNA or gDNA.

The authors' processing: Amplifying reference gene primers gave estimates of nucleated cell counts. Sequencing was performed with immunoSEQ multiplex PCR; in TCRdb, only in-frame clones are kept and a portion is missing. V, J and clone size were drawn from that table, and D and trimming were deduced from the DNA. The sample yields some 100,000 clones, 85% to 95% seen once. V lost 1 base to trimming and J lost 4 bases; unmatched junction nucleotides: 5. CDR3 length: 15 amino acids. Germline V gene lookup returns CDR1 SGHTA and CDR2 FQGNSA. V and J are TRBV7-2 and TRBJ1-1; 8 nucleotides align to TRBD1. Sequencing was performed on peripheral blood. The clonotype was recovered from a man in his fifties with active COVID-19. The CDR3 region is CASSLDAGGFTEAFF. For the CDR3, the DNA is TGTGCCAGCAGCTTAGATGCAGGGGGCTTCACTGAAGCTTTCTTT.